This T cell receptor (beta chain) is drawn from a study of CD4 T cells in relation to SARS-CoV-2 and coronaviruses (dated by TCRdb to 2020 to 2022). Turning to the overall study: In the ViraFEST assay, PBMCs were cultured with antigen for around eleven days, after which TCR beta CDR3s were sequenced to identify antigen-specific clonal expansions. The negative reference condition was either a culture with an HIV-1 Nef peptide pool or a culture with no peptide. Shared crossreactive spike epitopes were mapped to their HLA restriction using patient-derived lymphoblastoid cell lines. At the level of individual TCR clonotypes, the study evaluated whether memory CD4+ T cells crossreact between the spike proteins of SARS-CoV-2 and those of common cold coronaviruses. The Adaptive Biotechnologies TCR-sequencing kit was used to sequence samples from a few pre-COVID donors and the naive versus memory experiments, whereas other data were Illumina-based. For other donors in the study, expansion assays were sequenced with a different, Illumina-based TCR-beta assay. Paper-wide results and their limitations: The study was limited by small numbers of patients and tested TCRs. Crossreactivity analysis was centred on spike protein, so crossreactivity against other viral proteins was not assessed. Significantly weaker SARS-CoV-2-driven expansion was shown by crossreactive clones than by monoreactive clones, consistent with antigenic imprinting. In roughly 65% of donors, memory CD4+ clonotypes turned up that crossrecognized SARS-CoV-2 and at least one common cold coronavirus spike. No donor contributed both pre-pandemic and post-infection samples, which limited tracing the source of pre-existing responses.

Measured from the cysteine to the phenylalanine, the CDR3 is 13 residues long. The only DNA kept is the CDR3, 39 bases in frame from the first base. The trim is 6 bases for V and 6 bases for J, with a gap of 14 bases between the germline ends. Via the germline V gene, CDR1 is MGHRA and CDR2 YSYEKL. CD4+ T cells from unexposed donors were collected before the COVID-19 pandemic (2011-2018). The EasySep CD4+ T cell isolation kit was used to isolate CD4+ T cells once the cultures had run for roughly 10 days. As far as cell numbers permitted, CD4+ T cells from unexposed donors were tested for reactivity against SARS-CoV-2 S and N as well as four spike pools from common cold coronaviruses. Each well received about 1.9 million PBMCs, cultured in IMDM supplemented with around 4.7% human AB serum and approximately 10 IU/ml IL-2. Half of the culture medium was replaced with fresh IL-2-containing medium on days 3 and 7. Triplicate replicate wells were generally used for each peptide culture condition. The leukapheresis product for the unexposed donors was obtained through commercial purchase. Ficoll-Paque PLUS gradient centrifugation was used to isolate PBMCs from leukapheresis product or whole blood. PBMCs were either used fresh in the expansion assay or cryopreserved at -140 degrees C. The QIAamp Micro DNA Kit was used to extract genomic DNA from the CD4+ T cells.

Libraries were made using the immunoSEQ multiplex PCR assay. The authors' pipeline ran thus. During preprocessing, nonproductive sequences were removed, as were CDR3s that did not start with C, did not end with F or W, or were shorter than 7 amino acids. Antigen-specific clonotypes were called with the MANAFEST web app, based on expansion relative to reference and other culture wells. To be counted as positive, a clone had to show significant expansion compared with the reference culture, at an FDR below 0.05, in 2 of 3 replicate wells. A further requirement for positive clones was significant expansion compared with all other tandem wells, along with an odds ratio above 5. After three terminal residues were trimmed from each end, CDR3 homology was quantified as pairwise Levenshtein distance using the stringdist R package. TCRdb obtained this table from immuneACCESS and retained in-frame rearrangements with V and J assigned. These tables miss some clones; where compared with another copy, unresolved V genes account for less than half of the shortfall, and the remainder is unexplained. V, J and clone size derive from that table, while D and trimming were established from the DNA sequence. The sample yields about 26,000 clones; 77% were counted once. Roughly 20% of the sample is held by the ten biggest clonotypes.

This clone has just one count. Its binding antigen is unknown. No quality values exist for individual bases; no much larger clone is one base distant. The chain is encoded by TRBV4-1 joined to TRBJ1-2; perhaps TRBD1 is the D gene, with 5 bases matching. The sample consisted of CD4+ T cells from PBMCs, cultured in vitro. The TCR comes from a human donor in good health. The CDR3: CASSPRGINGYTF. DNA sequence: TGCGCCAGCAGTCCAAGGGGTATCAATGGCTACACCTTC.